This T cell receptor beta chain was sequenced for a study of vaccination and CD4 T cells after COVID-19. About the research overall: Post-vaccine sample collection happened at a median of 72 days after dose two, ranging 14 to 241. Cultures designated as controls were supplied with a CEFX pool, an HIV-1 Nef pool, or no peptide.

Turning to this clonotype: Its target is unknown.

CDR1 and CDR2 (germline): MNHNS, SASEGT. The CDR3 contains 15 residues. V shed 3 bases and J 1 base; nucleotides not matched to a gene: 5. Treatment noted: roughly 10-day PBMC culture with coronavirus spike peptide pools or control peptides (ViraFEST assay). The authors replaced half the medium with fresh IL-2 medium on days 3 and 7. Sequenced with the Oncomine TCR Beta short-read assay was DNA taken from cultured CD4+ T cells. It was from cultured CD4+ T cells that genomic DNA was extracted. TCRdb processed the PCR reads anew with MiXCR; each CDR3 protein has one entry. The table includes 20,000 to 30,000 distinct CDR3 sequences, 45% to 50% detected once.

The chain is built from TRBV6-1 and TRBJ1-1; 7 bases line up with TRBD1. The sequenced material came from CD4+ T cells from blood, cultured in vitro. The receptor was isolated from a human donor who had recovered from COVID-19. The CDR3: CASSDQTGSNTEAFF. CDR3 coding DNA: TGTGCCAGCAGTGACCAGACAGGGTCGAACACTGAAGCTTTCTTT.